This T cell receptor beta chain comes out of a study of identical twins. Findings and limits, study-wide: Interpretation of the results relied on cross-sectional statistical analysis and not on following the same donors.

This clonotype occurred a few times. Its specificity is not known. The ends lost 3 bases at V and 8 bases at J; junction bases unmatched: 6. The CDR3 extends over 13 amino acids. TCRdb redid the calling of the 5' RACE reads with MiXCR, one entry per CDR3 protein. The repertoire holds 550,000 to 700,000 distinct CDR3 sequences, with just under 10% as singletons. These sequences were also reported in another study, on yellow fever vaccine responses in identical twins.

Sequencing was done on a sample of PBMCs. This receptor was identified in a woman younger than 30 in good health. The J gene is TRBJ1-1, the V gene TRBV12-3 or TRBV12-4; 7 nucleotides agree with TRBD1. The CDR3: CASSFTLRGEAFF. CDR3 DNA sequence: TGTGCCAGCAGTTTTACCCTCAGGGGGGAAGCTTTCTTT.